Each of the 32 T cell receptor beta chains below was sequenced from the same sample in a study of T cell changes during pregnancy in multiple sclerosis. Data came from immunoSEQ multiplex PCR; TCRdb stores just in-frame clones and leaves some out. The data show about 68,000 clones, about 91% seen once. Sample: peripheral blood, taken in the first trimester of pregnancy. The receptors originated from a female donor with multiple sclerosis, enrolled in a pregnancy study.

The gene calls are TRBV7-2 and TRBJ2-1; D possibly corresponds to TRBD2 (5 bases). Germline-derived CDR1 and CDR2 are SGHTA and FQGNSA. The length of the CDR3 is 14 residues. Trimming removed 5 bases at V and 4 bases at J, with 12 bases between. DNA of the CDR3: TGTGCCAGCAGCGCCGCACTAGGTTACAATGAGCAGTTCTTC. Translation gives CASSAALGYNEQFF.

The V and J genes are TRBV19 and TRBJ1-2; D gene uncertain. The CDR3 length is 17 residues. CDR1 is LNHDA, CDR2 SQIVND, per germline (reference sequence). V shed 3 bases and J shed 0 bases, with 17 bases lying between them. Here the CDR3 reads CASSIMGRTPANYGYTF. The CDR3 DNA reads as TGTGCCAGTAGTATTATGGGGAGGACGCCGGCTAACTATGGCTACACCTTC.

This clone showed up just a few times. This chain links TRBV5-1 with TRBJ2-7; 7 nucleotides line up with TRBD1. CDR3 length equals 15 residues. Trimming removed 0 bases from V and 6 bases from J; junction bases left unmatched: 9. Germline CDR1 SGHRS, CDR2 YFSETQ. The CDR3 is CASSLETGKGFEQYF. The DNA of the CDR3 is TGCGCCAGCAGCTTGGAGACAGGGAAAGGTTTCGAGCAGTACTTC.

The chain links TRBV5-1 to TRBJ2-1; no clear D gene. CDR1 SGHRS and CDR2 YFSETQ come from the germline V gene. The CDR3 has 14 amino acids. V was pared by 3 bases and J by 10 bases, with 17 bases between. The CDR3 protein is CASSSRVEGPEQFF. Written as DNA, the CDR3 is TGCGCCAGCAGCTCCCGGGTGGAAGGCCCCGAGCAGTTCTTC.

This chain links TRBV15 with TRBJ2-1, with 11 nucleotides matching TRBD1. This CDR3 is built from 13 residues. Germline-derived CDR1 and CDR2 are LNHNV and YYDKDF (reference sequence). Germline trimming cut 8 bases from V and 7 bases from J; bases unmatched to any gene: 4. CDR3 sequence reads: CATSDRGLNEQFF. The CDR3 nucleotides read TGTGCCACCTCGGACAGGGGGCTGAATGAGCAGTTCTTC.

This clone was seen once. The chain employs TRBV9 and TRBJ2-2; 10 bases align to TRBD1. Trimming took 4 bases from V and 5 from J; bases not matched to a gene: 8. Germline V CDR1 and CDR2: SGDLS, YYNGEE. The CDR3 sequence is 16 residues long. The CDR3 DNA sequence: TGTGCCAGCAGCTTCCGACAGGGGGCGGGTACCGGGGAGCTGTTTTTT. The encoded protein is CASSFRQGAGTGELFF.

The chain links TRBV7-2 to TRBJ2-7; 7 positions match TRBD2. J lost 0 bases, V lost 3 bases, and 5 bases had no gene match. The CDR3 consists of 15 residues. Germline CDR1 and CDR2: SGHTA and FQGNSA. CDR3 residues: CASSFREGPSYEQYF. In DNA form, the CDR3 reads TGTGCCAGCAGCTTCAGGGAGGGACCCTCCTACGAGCAGTACTTC.

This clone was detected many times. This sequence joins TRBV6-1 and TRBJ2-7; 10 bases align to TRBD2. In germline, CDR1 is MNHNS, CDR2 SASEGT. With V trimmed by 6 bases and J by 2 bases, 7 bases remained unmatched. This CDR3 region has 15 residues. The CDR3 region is CASSTASGSAYEQYF. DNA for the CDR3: TGTGCCAGCAGCACAGCTAGCGGGAGCGCCTACGAGCAGTACTTC.

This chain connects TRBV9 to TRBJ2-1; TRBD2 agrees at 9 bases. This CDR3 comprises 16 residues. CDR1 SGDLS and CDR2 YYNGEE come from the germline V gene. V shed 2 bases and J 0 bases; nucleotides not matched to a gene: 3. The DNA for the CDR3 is TGTGCCAGCAGCGTCAGTAGCGGGAGCTCCTACAATGAGCAGTTCTTC. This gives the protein CASSVSSGSSYNEQFF.

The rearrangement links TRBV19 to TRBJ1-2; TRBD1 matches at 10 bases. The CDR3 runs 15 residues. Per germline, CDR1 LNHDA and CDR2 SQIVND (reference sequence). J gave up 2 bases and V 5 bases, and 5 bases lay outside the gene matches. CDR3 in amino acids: CASSVPDRGNYGYTF. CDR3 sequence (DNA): TGTGCCAGTAGTGTTCCGGACAGGGGGAACTATGGCTACACCTTC.

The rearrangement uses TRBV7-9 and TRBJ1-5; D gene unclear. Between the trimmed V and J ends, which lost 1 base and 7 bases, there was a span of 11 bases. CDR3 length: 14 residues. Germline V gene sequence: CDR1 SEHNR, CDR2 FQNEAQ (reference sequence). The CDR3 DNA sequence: TGTGCCAGCAGCTTAGAGGCGGTCGGACAGCCCCAGCATTTT. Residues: CASSLEAVGQPQHF.

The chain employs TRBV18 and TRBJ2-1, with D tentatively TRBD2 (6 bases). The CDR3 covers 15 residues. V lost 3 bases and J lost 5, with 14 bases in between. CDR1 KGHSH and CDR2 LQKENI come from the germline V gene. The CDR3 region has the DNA TGTGCCAGCTCACCGCGCGGCGGGGTGGACAATGAGCAGTTCTTC. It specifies CASSPRGGVDNEQFF.

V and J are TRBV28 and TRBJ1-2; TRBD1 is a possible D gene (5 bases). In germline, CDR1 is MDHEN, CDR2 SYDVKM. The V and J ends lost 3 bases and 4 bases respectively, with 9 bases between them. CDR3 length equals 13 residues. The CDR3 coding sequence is TGTGCCAGCAGTTTCCGGGGGGGCTATGGCTACACCTTC. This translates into CASSFRGGYGYTF.

The CDR3 reads CASSLYSGTGSLETQYF. The CDR3 region has the DNA TGCGCCAGCAGCCTATATTCCGGGACAGGGTCTTTAGAGACCCAGTACTTC. The V gene is TRBV5-1, the J gene TRBJ2-5, with 9 bases matching TRBD1. Looked up from germline, CDR1 is SGHRS and CDR2 is YFSETQ. The CDR3 has 17 residues. Unmatched junction bases numbered 14, after V lost 4 bases and J lost 4 bases.

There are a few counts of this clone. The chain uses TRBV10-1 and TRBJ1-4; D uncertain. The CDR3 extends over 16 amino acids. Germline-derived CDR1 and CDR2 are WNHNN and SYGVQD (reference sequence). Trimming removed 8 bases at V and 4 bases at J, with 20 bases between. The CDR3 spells CASRKDFPSGNEKLFF. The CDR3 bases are TGCGCCAGCCGTAAGGACTTCCCCTCGGGTAATGAAAAACTGTTTTTT.

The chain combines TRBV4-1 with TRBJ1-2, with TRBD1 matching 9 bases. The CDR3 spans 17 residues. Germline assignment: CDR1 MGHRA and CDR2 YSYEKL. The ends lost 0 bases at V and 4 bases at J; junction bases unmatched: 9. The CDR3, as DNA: TGCGCCAGCAGCCAAGACAGGTGGTCGGGACAGGGCTATGGCTACACCTTC. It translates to CASSQDRWSGQGYGYTF.

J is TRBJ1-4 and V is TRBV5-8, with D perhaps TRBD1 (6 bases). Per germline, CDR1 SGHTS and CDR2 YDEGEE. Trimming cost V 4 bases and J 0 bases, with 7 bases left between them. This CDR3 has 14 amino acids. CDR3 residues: CASSNRATNEKLFF. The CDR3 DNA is TGTGCCAGCAGCAACAGGGCAACTAATGAAAAACTGTTTTTT. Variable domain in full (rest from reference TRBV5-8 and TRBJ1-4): EAGVTQSPTHLIKTRGQQATLRCSPISGHTSVYWYQQALGLGLQFLLWYDEGEERNRGNFPPRFSGRQFPNYSSELNVNALELEDSALYLCASSNRATNEKLFFGSGTQLSVL.

CDR3 in DNA: TGCGCCAGCAGCCAACCCAGACAGGGGCTACCACTAGCCAAAAACATTCAGTACTTC. Its translation is CASSQPRQGLPLAKNIQYF. The genes are TRBV4-1 and TRBJ2-4; 8 bases agree with TRBD1. This CDR3 spans 19 amino acids. The J segment lost 0 bases and the V segment lost 2 bases, leaving 12 bases of the junction unmatched. Germline values: CDR1 MGHRA, CDR2 YSYEKL.

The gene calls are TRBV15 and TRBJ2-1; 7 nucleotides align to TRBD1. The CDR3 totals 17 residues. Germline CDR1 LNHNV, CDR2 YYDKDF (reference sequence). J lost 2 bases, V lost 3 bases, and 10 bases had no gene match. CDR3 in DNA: TGTGCCACCAGCAGCCGGCGTACAGGGGCGACCTACAATGAGCAGTTCTTC. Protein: CATSSRRTGATYNEQFF.

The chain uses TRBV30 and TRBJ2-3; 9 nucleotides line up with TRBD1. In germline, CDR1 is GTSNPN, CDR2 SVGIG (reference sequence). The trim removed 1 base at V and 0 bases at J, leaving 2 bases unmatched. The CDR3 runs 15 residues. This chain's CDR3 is CAWSAGQGSTDTQYF. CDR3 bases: TGTGCCTGGAGTGCAGGACAGGGGAGCACAGATACGCAGTATTTT.

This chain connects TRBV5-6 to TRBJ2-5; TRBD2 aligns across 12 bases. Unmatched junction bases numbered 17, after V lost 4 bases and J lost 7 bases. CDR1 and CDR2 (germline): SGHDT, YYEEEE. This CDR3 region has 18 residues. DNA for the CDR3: TGTGCCAGCAGCGCCTCCCGGACTAGCGGGGCACTAATAGGGACCCAGTACTTC. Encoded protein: CASSASRTSGALIGTQYF.

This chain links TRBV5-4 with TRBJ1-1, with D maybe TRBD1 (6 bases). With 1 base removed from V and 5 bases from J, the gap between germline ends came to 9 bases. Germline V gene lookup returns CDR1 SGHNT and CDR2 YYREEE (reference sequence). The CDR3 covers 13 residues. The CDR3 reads CASSLNRVTEAFF. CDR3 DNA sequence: TGTGCCAGCAGCTTGAACAGGGTGACTGAAGCTTTCTTT.

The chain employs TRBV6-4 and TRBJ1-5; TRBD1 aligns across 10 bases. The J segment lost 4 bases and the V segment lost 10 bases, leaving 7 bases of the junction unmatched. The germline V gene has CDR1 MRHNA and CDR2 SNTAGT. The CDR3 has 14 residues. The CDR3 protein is CANDRGPLNQPQHF. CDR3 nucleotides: TGTGCCAATGACAGGGGGCCCTTAAATCAGCCCCAGCATTTT.

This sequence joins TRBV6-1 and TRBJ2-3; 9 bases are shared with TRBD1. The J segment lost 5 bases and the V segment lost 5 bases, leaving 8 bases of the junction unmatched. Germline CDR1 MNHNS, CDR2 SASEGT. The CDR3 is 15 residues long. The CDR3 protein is CASSPDRGWLDTQYF. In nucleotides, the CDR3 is TGTGCCAGCAGTCCTGACAGGGGGTGGTTAGATACGCAGTATTTT.

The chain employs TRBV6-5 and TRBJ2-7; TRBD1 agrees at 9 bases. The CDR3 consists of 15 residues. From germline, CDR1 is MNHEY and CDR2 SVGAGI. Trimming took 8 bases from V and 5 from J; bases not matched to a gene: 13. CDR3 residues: CASYQTGTGKHEQYF. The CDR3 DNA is TGTGCCAGCTACCAAACCGGGACAGGGAAGCACGAGCAGTACTTC.

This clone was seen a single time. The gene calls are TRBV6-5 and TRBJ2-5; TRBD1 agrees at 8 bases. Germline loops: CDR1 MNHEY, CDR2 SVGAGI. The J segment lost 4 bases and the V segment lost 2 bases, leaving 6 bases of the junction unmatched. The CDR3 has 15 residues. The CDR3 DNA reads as TGTGCCAGCAGTTACACCGGACAGGGCGGAGAGACCCAGTACTTC. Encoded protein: CASSYTGQGGETQYF.

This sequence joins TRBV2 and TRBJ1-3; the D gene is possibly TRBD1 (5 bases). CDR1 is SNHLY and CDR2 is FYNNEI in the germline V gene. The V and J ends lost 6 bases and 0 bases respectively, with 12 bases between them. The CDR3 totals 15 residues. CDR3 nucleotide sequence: TGTGCCAGCAGCAACAGGCAAATCTCTGGAAACACCATATATTTT. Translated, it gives CASSNRQISGNTIYF.

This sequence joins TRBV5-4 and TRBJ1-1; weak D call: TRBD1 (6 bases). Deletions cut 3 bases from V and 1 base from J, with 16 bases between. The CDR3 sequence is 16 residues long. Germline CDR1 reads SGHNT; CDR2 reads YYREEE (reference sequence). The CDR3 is CASSSGVQGWNTEAFF. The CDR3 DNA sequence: TGTGCCAGCAGCTCAGGTGTACAGGGATGGAACACTGAAGCTTTCTTT. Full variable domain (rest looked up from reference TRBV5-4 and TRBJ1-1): ETGVTQSPTHLIKTRGQQVTLRCSSQSGHNTVSWYQQALGQGPQFIFQYYREEENGRGNFPPRFSGLQFPNYSSELNVNALELDDSALYLCASSSGVQGWNTEAFFGQGTRLTVV.

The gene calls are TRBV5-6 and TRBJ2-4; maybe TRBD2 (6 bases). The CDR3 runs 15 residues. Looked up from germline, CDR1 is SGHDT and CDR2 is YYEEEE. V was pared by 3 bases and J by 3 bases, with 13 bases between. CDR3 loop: CASSSMSGSKNIQYF. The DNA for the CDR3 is TGTGCCAGCAGCTCCATGTCCGGGAGCAAAAACATTCAGTACTTC. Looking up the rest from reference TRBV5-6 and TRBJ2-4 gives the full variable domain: DAGVTQSPTHLIKTRGQQVTLRCSPKSGHDTVSWYQQALGQGPQFIFQYYEEEERQRGNFPDRFSGHQFPNYSSELNVNALLLGDSALYLCASSSMSGSKNIQYFGAGTRLSVL.

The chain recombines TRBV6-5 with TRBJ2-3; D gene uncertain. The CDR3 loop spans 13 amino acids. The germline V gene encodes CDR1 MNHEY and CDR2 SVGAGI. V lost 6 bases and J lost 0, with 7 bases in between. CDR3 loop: CASRRVSTDTQYF. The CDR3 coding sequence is TGTGCCAGCAGAAGAGTCAGCACAGATACGCAGTATTTT.

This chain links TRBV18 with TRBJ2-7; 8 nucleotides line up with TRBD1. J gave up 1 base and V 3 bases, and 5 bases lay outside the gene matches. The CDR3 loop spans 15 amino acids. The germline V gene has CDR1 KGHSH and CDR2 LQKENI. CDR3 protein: CASSPTGDPSYEQYF. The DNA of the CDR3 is TGTGCCAGCTCACCGACAGGGGACCCTTCCTACGAGCAGTACTTC.

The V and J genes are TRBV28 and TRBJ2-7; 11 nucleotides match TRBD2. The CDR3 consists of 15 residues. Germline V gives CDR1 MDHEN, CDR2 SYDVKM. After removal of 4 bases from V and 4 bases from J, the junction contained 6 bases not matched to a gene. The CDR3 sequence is CASSSPSGRFYEQYF. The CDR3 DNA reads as TGTGCCAGCAGTTCCCCTAGCGGGAGGTTTTACGAGCAGTACTTC.